The 32 T cell receptor beta chains listed next were all sequenced from one sample in a study of identical twins. TCRdb used MiXCR to reprocess the 5' RACE reads, holding one entry per CDR3 protein. The sample lists about 690,000 distinct CDR3 sequences; roughly 20% were seen once. The data were also submitted as part of a second study, on T cells expressing NK-cell markers.

Sequencing was carried out using PBMCs. These receptors came from a woman aged 18-30 years in good health.

V is TRBV6-1 and J is TRBJ2-2, with D unresolved. Deletions cut 5 bases from V and 1 base from J, with 11 bases between. Germline CDR1 is MNHNS and CDR2 is SASEGT. The CDR3 loop spans 15 amino acids. In nucleotides, the CDR3 is TGTGCCAGCAGTCCAGCCCGCGTGAACACCGGGGAGCTGTTTTTT. Its translation: CASSPARVNTGELFF.

This clonotype has at least ten counts. V usage is TRBV10-3 and J usage is TRBJ2-5; 11 nucleotides align to TRBD2. The CDR3 length is 16 residues. Germline V CDR1 and CDR2: ENHRY, SYGVKD. Unmatched junction bases numbered 9, after V lost 4 bases and J lost 5 bases. This CDR3 reads CAISGLAGSPGETQYF. The CDR3 DNA sequence: TGTGCCATCAGTGGACTAGCGGGGAGCCCCGGGGAGACCCAGTACTTC.

This clonotype was counted only a few times. The rearrangement joins TRBV13 to TRBJ1-2; D ambiguous. The CDR3 sequence is 15 residues long. V lost 3 bases, J lost 2 bases, and 13 bases lay in between. CDR1 and CDR2 (germline): PRHDT, FYEKMQ (reference sequence). CDR3: CASSFGRTWNYGYTF. CDR3 in DNA: TGTGCCAGCAGCTTCGGACGGACCTGGAACTATGGCTACACCTTC.

The V gene is TRBV29-1, the J gene TRBJ2-4, with D perhaps matching TRBD1 or TRBD2 (5 bases each). Looked up from germline, CDR1 is SQVTM and CDR2 is ANQGSEA. The CDR3 is 15 amino acids. Trimming shortened V by 6 bases and J by 0 bases, and 15 bases separated the two germline ends. CDR3 loop: CSVGLMGVAKNIQYF. Here the CDR3 DNA reads TGCAGCGTAGGGCTCATGGGGGTAGCCAAAAACATTCAGTACTTC.

The chain carries TRBV29-1 and TRBJ2-3; no reliable D call. CDR1 and CDR2 (germline): SQVTM, ANQGSEA. V was cut by 4 bases and J by 0 bases, with 11 bases left in between. The CDR3 sequence is 14 residues long. This CDR3 is CSVAGQTSTDTQYF. DNA of the CDR3: TGCAGCGTTGCAGGCCAAACTAGCACAGATACGCAGTATTTT.

This clonotype came up a few times. The chain uses TRBV10-3 and TRBJ2-1; D gene uncertain. CDR3 length: 17 residues. Germline V gives CDR1 ENHRY, CDR2 SYGVKD. Trimming left V 2 bases short and J 2 bases short, with 16 bases between. The CDR3 DNA sequence: TGTGCCATCAGTGAGGGGTTGGGCGTGAGCACCTACAATGAGCAGTTCTTC. The encoded protein is CAISEGLGVSTYNEQFF.

V usage is TRBV30 and J usage is TRBJ2-1, with D maybe TRBD2 (6 bases). V was pared by 3 bases and J by 10 bases, with 16 bases between. CDR3 length: 13 amino acids. The V gene's germline CDR1 is GTSNPN and CDR2 SVGIG (reference sequence). The CDR3 protein is CAWSSTQAGEQFF. The DNA of the CDR3 is TGTGCCTGGAGCTCGACCCAGGCGGGGGAGCAGTTCTTC.

This chain uses TRBV29-1 with TRBJ2-2; D not resolved. V was cut by 4 bases and J by 9 bases, with 18 bases left in between. Germline V CDR1 and CDR2: SQVTM, ANQGSEA. This CDR3 comprises 14 residues. In nucleotides, the CDR3 is TGCAGCGTTGGCGAGACAACCGGCGGCCGGGAGCTGTTTTTT. It yields the protein CSVGETTGGRELFF.

The rearrangement links TRBV7-9 to TRBJ2-2; unclear D gene. V dropped 5 bases and J dropped 4 bases, with 8 bases sitting between them. The CDR3 spans 13 residues. From germline, CDR1 is SEHNR and CDR2 FQNEAQ (reference sequence). The CDR3 bases are TGTGCCAGCAGCGATCGGTTCACCGGGGAGCTGTTTTTT. Protein product: CASSDRFTGELFF.

The rearrangement links TRBV12-3 or TRBV12-4 to TRBJ2-3; 8 bases agree with TRBD2. The CDR3 has 18 amino acids. The junction had 13 bases not matched to a gene; V was cut back by 3 bases and J by 2 bases. This chain's CDR3 is CASSFPLALGGVTDTQYF. As DNA, the CDR3 is TGTGCCAGCAGTTTTCCCTTAGCCCTCGGGGGGGTCACAGATACGCAGTATTTT.

This sequence joins TRBV27 and TRBJ1-2; TRBD1 might be the D (5 bases). The V gene lost 7 bases and the J gene lost 6 bases, with 12 bases spanning the gap. This CDR3 is built from 12 residues. Germline loops: CDR1 MNHEY, CDR2 SMNVEV (reference sequence). CDR3 sequence: CASKGPTDGYTF. CDR3 in DNA: TGTGCCAGCAAGGGGCCGACGGATGGCTACACCTTC.

This clonotype was seen repeatedly, ten times or more. V is TRBV10-3 and J is TRBJ2-3, with no clear D. The CDR3 runs 12 residues. V lost 9 bases and J lost 0, with 7 bases in between. Germline CDR1 reads ENHRY; CDR2 reads SYGVKD. The CDR3: CAIAYSTDTQYF. The CDR3 DNA follows: TGTGCCATTGCTTATAGCACAGATACGCAGTATTTT.

In its sample, this clonotype was seen many times. J is TRBJ2-1 and V is TRBV12-3 or TRBV12-4; 11 nucleotides align to TRBD2. The CDR3 is 14 amino acids. J gave up 6 bases and V 4 bases, and 2 bases lay outside the gene matches. The CDR3 nucleotides are TGTGCCAGCAGTTCCGGGACTAGCGGCAATGAGCAGTTCTTC. Encoded protein: CASSSGTSGNEQFF.

There are many counts of this clonotype. The chain links TRBV12-3 or TRBV12-4 to TRBJ2-7; 7 positions match TRBD1. The CDR3 consists of 16 residues. Trimming took 3 bases from V and 4 from J; bases not matched to a gene: 12. The CDR3 region is CASSFSLGQRWYEQYF. DNA of the CDR3: TGTGCCAGCAGTTTTAGTCTGGGACAGCGATGGTACGAGCAGTACTTC.

The CDR3 DNA is TGTGCCAGCAGTTGTCCGTCTCCCTCCGACCGGGAGCAGTTCTTC. Amino acid sequence: CASSCPSPSDREQFF. This chain uses TRBV7-2 with TRBJ2-1; no firm D call. The CDR3 consists of 15 residues. V gave up 6 bases and J gave up 10 bases, with 22 bases separating them. Germline CDR1 reads SGHTA; CDR2 reads FQGNSA.

The chain links TRBV5-1 to TRBJ2-7; D might be TRBD2 (7 bases). The CDR3 is 14 residues long. Trimming pared 4 bases from V and 7 bases from J, leaving 18 bases between. Germline values: CDR1 SGHRS, CDR2 YFSETQ. CDR3 amino acids: CASSDRGAVGEQYF. CDR3 bases: TGCGCCAGCAGCGATCGGGGGGCCGTGGGGGAGCAGTACTTC.

This clonotype showed up just a few times. The chain links TRBV20-1 to TRBJ2-3; D gene ambiguous. The V and J ends lost 5 bases and 1 base respectively, with 16 bases between them. Germline V lookup: CDR1 DFQATT, CDR2 SNEGSKA (reference sequence). The length of the CDR3 is 15 residues. The CDR3 protein is CSAFIPPAGTDTQYF. CDR3 nucleotide sequence: TGCAGTGCTTTCATACCCCCCGCGGGCACAGATACGCAGTATTTT.

The chain couples TRBV20-1 to TRBJ2-3, with D perhaps TRBD1 or TRBD2 (5 bases each). CDR1 is DFQATT, CDR2 SNEGSKA, per germline (reference sequence). CDR3 length equals 14 residues. V was trimmed by 0 bases and J by 5 bases, leaving 12 bases between them. This CDR3 reads CSARDLRDQDTQYF. In DNA, the CDR3 is TGCAGTGCTAGAGATTTGAGGGACCAAGATACGCAGTATTTT.

The rearrangement uses TRBV9 and TRBJ1-1, with 9 bases identical to TRBD1. Germline CDR1 and CDR2: SGDLS and YYNGEE. V was pared by 4 bases and J by 7 bases, with 5 bases of the junction left unmatched. This CDR3 is built from 13 residues. The CDR3 nucleotides read TGTGCCAGCAGCCGACAGGGGGTGAGTGAAGCTTTCTTT. It encodes CASSRQGVSEAFF. The full variable domain, with the rest looked up from reference TRBV9 and TRBJ1-1, is DSGVTQTPKHLITATGQRVTLRCSPRSGDLSVYWYQQSLDQGLQFLIQYYNGEERAKGNILERFSAQQFPDLHSELNLSSLELGDSALYFCASSRQGVSEAFFGQGTRLTVV.

This clonotype was counted only a few times. This rearrangement joins TRBV7-2 to TRBJ2-1, with 8 bases that match TRBD2. V shed 2 bases, J shed 2 bases, and the junction held 2 bases outside the gene matches. The length of the CDR3 is 15 residues. CDR1 and CDR2 (germline): SGHTA, FQGNSA. The CDR3 loop is CASSLTGGTYNEQFF. CDR3 sequence (DNA): TGTGCCAGCAGCTTAACGGGGGGGACCTACAATGAGCAGTTCTTC.

Only a few counts were recorded for this clonotype. V gene TRBV5-8 combines with J gene TRBJ2-7; 7 bases are shared with TRBD1. CDR1 is SGHTS and CDR2 is YDEGEE in the germline V gene. The V and J ends lost 1 base and 3 bases, in that order; junction bases with no gene match: 4. This CDR3 is 14 amino acids long. The CDR3 is CASSLSTGSYEQYF. The DNA for the CDR3 is TGTGCCAGCAGCTTGTCGACAGGGAGCTACGAGCAGTACTTC.

The sample holds many counts of this clonotype. The chain carries TRBV20-1 and TRBJ2-3; maybe TRBD2 (6 bases). The germline V gene encodes CDR1 DFQATT and CDR2 SNEGSKA (reference sequence). Trimming took 5 bases from V and 2 from J, leaving 8 bases between them. CDR3 length: 12 amino acids. In DNA form, the CDR3 reads TGCAGTGCTCGGGGGTTCACAGATACGCAGTATTTT. Residues: CSARGFTDTQYF.

The gene calls are TRBV20-1 and TRBJ2-3, with D unresolved. Trimming pared 0 bases from V and 0 bases from J, leaving 4 bases between. Germline V CDR1 and CDR2: DFQATT, SNEGSKA (reference sequence). The length of the CDR3 is 13 residues. CDR3 region: CSAREISTDTQYF. Written as DNA, the CDR3 is TGCAGTGCTAGAGAAATTAGCACAGATACGCAGTATTTT.

This chain joins TRBV5-1 and TRBJ2-3; D might be TRBD2 (6 bases). V was pared by 0 bases and J by 6 bases, with 14 bases between. CDR3 length: 15 residues. The V gene's germline CDR1 is SGHRS and CDR2 YFSETQ. CDR3 sequence: CASSLGAFAGDTQYF. Here the CDR3 DNA reads TGCGCCAGCAGCTTGGGGGCTTTTGCGGGGGATACGCAGTATTTT.

This clonotype was picked up a small number of times. This chain joins TRBV10-3 and TRBJ1-2, with D tentatively TRBD1 (6 bases). V was cut by 4 bases and J by 7 bases, with 13 bases left in between. This CDR3 is 13 amino acids long. Germline V gene sequence: CDR1 ENHRY, CDR2 SYGVKD. The CDR3 DNA reads as TGTGCCATCAGTGTCGGGACAAAAGGTGGCTACACCTTC. Residues: CAISVGTKGGYTF.

The chain carries TRBV27 and TRBJ2-2; D may be TRBD1 (6 bases). This CDR3 spans 12 amino acids. V was clipped by 6 bases and J by 7 bases, with 9 bases between them. Germline V gene sequence: CDR1 MNHEY, CDR2 SMNVEV (reference sequence). The CDR3 bases are TGTGCCAGCAGGGCAGGGGTCGGGGAGCTGTTTTTT. This translates into CASRAGVGELFF.

The gene calls are TRBV5-6 and TRBJ2-7; 10 nucleotides agree with TRBD2. Germline V lookup: CDR1 SGHDT, CDR2 YYEEEE. The V gene end was trimmed by 4 bases and the J gene end by 6 bases; junction bases not matched to a gene: 7. The CDR3 has 14 residues. The CDR3 sequence is CASSNLAGGGEQYF. CDR3 DNA: TGTGCCAGCAGCAACTTAGCGGGAGGAGGCGAGCAGTACTTC.

This clonotype was observed at least ten times. In DNA, the CDR3 is TGTGCCAGCAGCTCTTCCGGGACTCCGGAGGTGGATGAGCAGTTCTTC. Its protein is CASSSSGTPEVDEQFF. The chain carries TRBV11-2 and TRBJ2-1, with a tentative D call TRBD2 (6 bases). V was trimmed by 4 bases and J by 8 bases, leaving 21 bases between them. Germline V CDR1 and CDR2: SGHAT, FQNNGV. The CDR3 is 16 amino acids.

This clonotype occurred a few times. The chain employs TRBV5-1 and TRBJ2-7; TRBD2 matches at 7 bases. The ends lost 4 bases at V and 2 bases at J; junction bases unmatched: 12. CDR3 length: 16 amino acids. Germline CDR1 and CDR2: SGHRS and YFSETQ. This CDR3 is CASSPPERGPPYEQYF. The CDR3 DNA is TGCGCCAGCAGCCCCCCCGAGCGGGGTCCTCCCTACGAGCAGTACTTC.

The genes are TRBV7-9 and TRBJ1-1; tentative D call: TRBD1 (5 bases). CDR1 is SEHNR, CDR2 FQNEAQ, per germline (reference sequence). The V and J ends lost 5 bases and 8 bases respectively, with 9 bases between them. The CDR3 extends over 11 amino acids. The CDR3 sequence is CASSGGREAFF. In DNA form, the CDR3 reads TGTGCCAGCAGCGGGGGACGGGAAGCTTTCTTT.

The V and J genes are TRBV9 and TRBJ1-4; D is possibly TRBD1 (6 bases). Trimming took 3 bases from V and 7 from J, leaving 19 bases between them. CDR3 length: 16 residues. The germline CDR1 and CDR2 sequences are SGDLS and YYNGEE. The CDR3 sequence: CASSAGGQMGREKLFF. The CDR3 bases are TGTGCCAGCAGCGCCGGGGGCCAAATGGGGCGTGAAAAACTGTTTTTT. The full variable domain, in which reference TRBV9 and TRBJ1-4 provide the parts outside the CDR3, is DSGVTQTPKHLITATGQRVTLRCSPRSGDLSVYWYQQSLDQGLQFLIQYYNGEERAKGNILERFSAQQFPDLHSELNLSSLELGDSALYFCASSAGGQMGREKLFFGSGTQLSVL.

In its sample, this clonotype was seen many times. The gene calls are TRBV18 and TRBJ2-7; possibly TRBD2 for D (5 bases). Trimming took off 3 bases at V and 0 bases at J, with 12 bases between the two ends. This CDR3 has 15 amino acids. Germline lookup yields CDR1 KGHSH and CDR2 LQKENI. CDR3 amino acids: CASSPVTGSSYEQYF. The CDR3 DNA reads as TGTGCCAGCTCACCTGTGACTGGGAGCTCCTACGAGCAGTACTTC.